This T cell receptor beta chain was documented in a study of blood T cell repertoires in COVID-19. The CDR3 is 15 residues long. The V gene end was trimmed by 3 bases and the J gene end by 8 bases; junction bases not matched to a gene: 11. Per germline, CDR1 LNHNV and CDR2 YYDKDF (reference sequence). Generated by immunoSEQ multiplex PCR, the TCRdb table keeps only in-frame clones and is missing some. The sample gives 250,000 or so clones, 85% to 90% of which show up once; around 2.3% is in the top ten. The sample taken for sequencing was peripheral blood. The rearrangement joins TRBV15 to TRBJ1-2; TRBD1 agrees at 8 bases. This TCR was sampled from an older woman with COVID-19, enrolled during active disease. Here the CDR3 DNA reads TGTGCCACCAGCAGGGACCCAGGGGGCGCGGGAGGCTACACCTTC. Amino acid sequence: CATSRDPGGAGGYTF. Full variable domain (missing parts from reference TRBV15 and TRBJ1-2): DAMVIQNPRYQVTQFGKPVTLSCSQTLNHNVMYWYQQKSSQAPKLLFHYYDKDFNNEADTPDNFQSRRPNTSFCFLDIRSPGLGDTAMYLCATSRDPGGAGGYTFGSGTRLTVV.